Listed below are T cell receptor beta chains from one sample, sequenced in a study of T cell responses to AZD1222 COVID-19 vaccine. This table comes from immunoSEQ multiplex PCR, and its TCRdb copy is limited to in-frame clones, with some not included. The table shows approximately 100,000 clones, with 85% occurring only once. The sample was peripheral blood, taken 28 days after the second AZD1222 dose. All receptors derive from an adult who received the AZD1222 COVID-19 vaccine. The CDR3 runs from the conserved cysteine through the conserved F or W. A D gene is named only where the DNA matches it firmly. Size tells how often a clone was seen (once, few, many) or the class of an expanded clone, and some rows leave it out.

length	size	V	J	D	DNA	CDR3
14	NA	TRBV7-3	TRBJ2-3	TRBD2	TGTGCCAGCAGCGTGGGACTAGCCGCCGATACGCAGTATTTT	CASSVGLAADTQYF
16	NA	TRBV6-2/TRBV6-3	TRBJ2-4	TRBD2	TGTGCCAGCAGTTACCTAGCGGGAGAAGCCAAAAACATTCAGTACTTC	CASSYLAGEAKNIQYF
15	few	TRBV7-2	TRBJ2-1	TRBD1	TGTGCCAGCAGACCCGACAGGGGTGGCTACAATGAGCAGTTCTTC	CASRPDRGGYNEQFF
15	NA	TRBV5-1	TRBJ2-7	NA	TGCGCCAGCAGCTTCCCCGCCGGGGGCGCATACGAGCAGTACTTC	CASSFPAGGAYEQYF
14	once	TRBV19	TRBJ1-4	NA	TGTGCCAGTAGTATGGCGGTGTGGGATGAAAAACTGTTTTTT	CASSMAVWDEKLFF
16	once	TRBV14	TRBJ1-2	NA	TGTGCCAGCAGCCAAGATTTGTATGGGCGGATCTATGGCTACACCTTC	CASSQDLYGRIYGYTF
15	NA	TRBV7-2	TRBJ2-5	TRBD1	TGTGCCAGCAGCTCTGGACAGGGGGCCCAAGAGACCCAGTACTTC	CASSSGQGAQETQYF
16	NA	TRBV29-1	TRBJ2-1	TRBD2	TGCAGCGTTGTCGGAAATTGGGGGGGGTTCGACAATGAGCAGTTCTTC	CSVVGNWGGFDNEQFF
14	once	TRBV11-3	TRBJ2-1	NA	TGTGCCAGCAGCTTGGGGCGGGGCAATAATGAGCAGTTCTTC	CASSLGRGNNEQFF
15	NA	TRBV9	TRBJ2-7	NA	TGTGCCAGCAGCGTAGGCCCAGGGACCACCTACGAGCAGTACTTC	CASSVGPGTTYEQYF
13	NA	TRBV30	TRBJ1-5	NA	TGTGCCTGGAGTGAGGACAGACGACAGCCCCAGCATTTT	CAWSEDRRQPQHF
16	NA	TRBV7-8	TRBJ1-5	TRBD1	TGTGCCAGCAGCTTAGGTGTGGGAGGGGGCACTCAGCCCCAGCATTTT	CASSLGVGGGTQPQHF
15	NA	TRBV18	TRBJ1-6	NA	TGTGCCAGCTCACCACCAGGGAGGAGGAATTCACCCCTCCACTTT	CASSPPGRRNSPLHF
13	NA	TRBV4-3	TRBJ2-7	NA	TGCGCCAGCAGCCAAGCGAGGGCCTACGAGCAGTACTTC	CASSQARAYEQYF
13	NA	TRBV3-1/TRBV3-2	TRBJ2-7	NA	TGTGCCAGCAGCCAATTGCTTAGGGGCGAGCAGTACTTC	CASSQLLRGEQYF
14	NA	TRBV3-1/TRBV3-2	TRBJ1-1	NA	TGTGCCAGCAGCCCCCCCGGGTGGGACACTGAAGCTTTCTTT	CASSPPGWDTEAFF
13	NA	TRBV29-1	TRBJ1-2	TRBD1	TGCAGCGTTTGGACAGGGGGGGACTATGGCTACACCTTC	CSVWTGGDYGYTF
14	NA	TRBV4-1	TRBJ2-7	TRBD1	TGCGCCAGCAGCCGCGGACAGGGCTCCTACGAGCAGTACTTC	CASSRGQGSYEQYF
15	few	TRBV10-3	TRBJ1-5	TRBD1	TGTGCCATCAGTGAGTCTGACAGGGTGGGTCAGCCCCAGCATTTT	CAISESDRVGQPQHF
15	NA	TRBV7-2	TRBJ2-7	TRBD2	TGTGCCAGCAGCCCCCGGACTAGCGCTACCTACGAGCAGTACTTC	CASSPRTSATYEQYF
15	NA	TRBV3-1/TRBV3-2	TRBJ2-2	NA	TGTGCCAGCAGCCGACCCCGGGGATTAGCCGGGGAGCTGTTTTTT	CASSRPRGLAGELFF
13	NA	TRBV3-1/TRBV3-2	TRBJ1-2	NA	TGTGCCAGCAGTCCGGTTAGTAACTATGGCTACACCTTC	CASSPVSNYGYTF
19	NA	TRBV4-1	TRBJ1-3	NA	TGCGCCAGCAGCCAAAGGGGCCCGGAGGCCGTATCCTCTGGAAACACCATATATTTT	CASSQRGPEAVSSGNTIYF
14	NA	TRBV7-9	TRBJ2-7	NA	TGTGCCAGCAGCTTTGAACGAGCCGCCTACGAGCAGTACTTC	CASSFERAAYEQYF
16	NA	TRBV11-2	TRBJ1-4	NA	TGTGCCAGCAGCATCGACAGGCATACAACTAATGAAAAACTGTTTTTT	CASSIDRHTTNEKLFF
15	NA	TRBV5-1	TRBJ2-2	TRBD2	TGCGCCAGCAGCCCCCTTCTGGGGGGGGCCGGGGAGCTGTTTTTT	CASSPLLGGAGELFF
14	few	TRBV2	TRBJ2-5	NA	TGTGCCAGCTCCCTGGCGACAGACCAAGAGACCCAGTACTTC	CASSLATDQETQYF